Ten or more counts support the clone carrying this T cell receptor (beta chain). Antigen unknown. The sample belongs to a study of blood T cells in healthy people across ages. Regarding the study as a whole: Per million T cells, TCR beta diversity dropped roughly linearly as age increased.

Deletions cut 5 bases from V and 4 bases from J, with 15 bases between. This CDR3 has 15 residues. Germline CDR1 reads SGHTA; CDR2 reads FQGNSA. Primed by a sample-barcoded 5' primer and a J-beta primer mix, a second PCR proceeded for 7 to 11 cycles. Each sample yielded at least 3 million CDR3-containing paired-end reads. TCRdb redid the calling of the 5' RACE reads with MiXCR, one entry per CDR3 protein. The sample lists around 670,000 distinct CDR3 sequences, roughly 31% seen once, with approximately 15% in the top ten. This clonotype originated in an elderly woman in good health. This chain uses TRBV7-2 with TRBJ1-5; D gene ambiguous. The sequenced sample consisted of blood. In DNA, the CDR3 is TGTGCCAGCAGCACAGACGGACGGTCAAATCAGCCCCAGCATTTT. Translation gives CASSTDGRSNQPQHF.